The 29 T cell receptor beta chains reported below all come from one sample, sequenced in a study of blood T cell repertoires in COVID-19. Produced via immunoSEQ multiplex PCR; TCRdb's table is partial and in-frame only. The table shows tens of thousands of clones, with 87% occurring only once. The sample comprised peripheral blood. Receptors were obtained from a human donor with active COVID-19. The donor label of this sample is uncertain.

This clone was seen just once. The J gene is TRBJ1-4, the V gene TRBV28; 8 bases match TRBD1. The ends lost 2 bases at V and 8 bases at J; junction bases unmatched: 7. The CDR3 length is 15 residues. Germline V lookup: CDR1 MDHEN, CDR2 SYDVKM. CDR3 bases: TGTGCCAGCAGTTTACCTCAGGGGGCGAGGGAAAAACTGTTTTTT. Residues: CASSLPQGAREKLFF. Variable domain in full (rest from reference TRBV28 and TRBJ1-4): DVKVTQSSRYLVKRTGEKVFLECVQDMDHENMFWYRQDPGLGLRLIYFSYDVKMKEKGDIPEGYSVSREKKERFSLILESASTNQTSMYLCASSLPQGAREKLFFGSGTQLSVL.

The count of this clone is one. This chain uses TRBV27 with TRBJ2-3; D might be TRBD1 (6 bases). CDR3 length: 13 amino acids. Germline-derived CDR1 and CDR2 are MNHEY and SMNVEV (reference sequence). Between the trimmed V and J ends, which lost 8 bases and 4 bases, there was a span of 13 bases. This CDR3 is CASGTFRADTQYF. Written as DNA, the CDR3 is TGTGCCAGCGGGACATTCCGGGCAGATACGCAGTATTTT.

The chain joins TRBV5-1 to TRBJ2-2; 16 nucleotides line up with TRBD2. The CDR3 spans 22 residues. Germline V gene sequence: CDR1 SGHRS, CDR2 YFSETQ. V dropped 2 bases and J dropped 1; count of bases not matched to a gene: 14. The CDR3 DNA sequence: TGCGCCAGCAGCTTCTTGCCCTGGAGGGGGACTAGCGGGAGGGAGAACACCGGGGAGCTGTTTTTT. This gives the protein CASSFLPWRGTSGRENTGELFF.

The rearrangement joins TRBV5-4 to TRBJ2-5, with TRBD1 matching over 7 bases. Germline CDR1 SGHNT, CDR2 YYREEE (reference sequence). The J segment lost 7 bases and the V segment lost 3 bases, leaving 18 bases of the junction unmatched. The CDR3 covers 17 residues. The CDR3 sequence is CASSYRTGGSFFRTQYF. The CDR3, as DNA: TGTGCCAGCAGCTATCGGACAGGTGGTTCTTTTTTCAGGACCCAGTACTTC.

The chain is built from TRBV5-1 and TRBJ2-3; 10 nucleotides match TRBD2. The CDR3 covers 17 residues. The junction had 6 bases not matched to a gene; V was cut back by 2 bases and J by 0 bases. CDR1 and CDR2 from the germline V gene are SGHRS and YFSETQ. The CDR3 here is CASSLLAGTPSTDTQYF. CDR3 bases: TGCGCCAGCAGCTTACTAGCGGGGACTCCTAGCACAGATACGCAGTATTTT.

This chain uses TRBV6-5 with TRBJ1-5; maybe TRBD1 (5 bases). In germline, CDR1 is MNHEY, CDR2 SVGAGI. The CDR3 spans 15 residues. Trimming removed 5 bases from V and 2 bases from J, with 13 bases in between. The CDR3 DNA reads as TGTGCCAGCAGTCACAACAGGAGGGGCAATCAGCCCCAGCATTTT. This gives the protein CASSHNRRGNQPQHF.

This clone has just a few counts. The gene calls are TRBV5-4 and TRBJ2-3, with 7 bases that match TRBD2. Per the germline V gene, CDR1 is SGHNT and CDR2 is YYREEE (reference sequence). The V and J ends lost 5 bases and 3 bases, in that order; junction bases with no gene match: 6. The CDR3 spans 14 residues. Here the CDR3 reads CASSGRARTDTQYF. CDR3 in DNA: TGTGCCAGCAGTGGGAGGGCCAGGACAGATACGCAGTATTTT.

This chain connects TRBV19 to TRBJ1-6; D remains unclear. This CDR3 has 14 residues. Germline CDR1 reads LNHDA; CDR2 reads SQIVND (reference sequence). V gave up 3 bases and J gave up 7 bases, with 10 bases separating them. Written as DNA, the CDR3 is TGTGCCAGTAGTATGGGGAGTACGAATTCACCCCTCCACTTT. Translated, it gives CASSMGSTNSPLHF.

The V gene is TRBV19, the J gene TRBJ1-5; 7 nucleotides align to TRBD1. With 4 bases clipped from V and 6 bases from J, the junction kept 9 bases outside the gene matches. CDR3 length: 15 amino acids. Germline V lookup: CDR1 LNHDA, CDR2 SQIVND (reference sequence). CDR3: CASSTSDRVGQPQHF. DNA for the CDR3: TGTGCCAGTAGTACAAGTGACAGGGTTGGTCAGCCCCAGCATTTT.

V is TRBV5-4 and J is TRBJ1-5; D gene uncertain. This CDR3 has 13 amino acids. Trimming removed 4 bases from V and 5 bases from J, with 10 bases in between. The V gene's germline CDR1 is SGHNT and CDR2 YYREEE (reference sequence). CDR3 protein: CASSLDGDQPQHF. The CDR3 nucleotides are TGTGCCAGCAGCCTGGACGGAGATCAGCCCCAGCATTTT.

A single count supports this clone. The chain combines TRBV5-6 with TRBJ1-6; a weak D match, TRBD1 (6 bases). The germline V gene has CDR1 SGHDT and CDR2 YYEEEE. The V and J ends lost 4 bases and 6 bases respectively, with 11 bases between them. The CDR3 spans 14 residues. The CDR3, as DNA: TGTGCCAGCAGCCTGACAGGATTTAATTCACCCCTCCACTTT. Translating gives CASSLTGFNSPLHF.

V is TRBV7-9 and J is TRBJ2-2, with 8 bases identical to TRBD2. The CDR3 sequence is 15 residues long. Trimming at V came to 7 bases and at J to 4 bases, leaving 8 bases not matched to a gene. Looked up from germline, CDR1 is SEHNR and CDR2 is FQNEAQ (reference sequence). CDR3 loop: CASTPGGASTGELFF. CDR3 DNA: TGTGCCAGCACCCCGGGAGGGGCGAGCACCGGGGAGCTGTTTTTT.

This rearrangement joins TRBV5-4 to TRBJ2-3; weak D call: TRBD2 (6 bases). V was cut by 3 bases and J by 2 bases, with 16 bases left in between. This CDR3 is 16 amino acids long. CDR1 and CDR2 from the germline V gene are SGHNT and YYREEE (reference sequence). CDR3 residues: CASSWVTGGPTDTQYF. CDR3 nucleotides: TGTGCCAGCAGCTGGGTGACCGGAGGGCCCACAGATACGCAGTATTTT. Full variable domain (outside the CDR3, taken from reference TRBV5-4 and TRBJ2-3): ETGVTQSPTHLIKTRGQQVTLRCSSQSGHNTVSWYQQALGQGPQFIFQYYREEENGRGNFPPRFSGLQFPNYSSELNVNALELDDSALYLCASSWVTGGPTDTQYFGPGTRLTVL.

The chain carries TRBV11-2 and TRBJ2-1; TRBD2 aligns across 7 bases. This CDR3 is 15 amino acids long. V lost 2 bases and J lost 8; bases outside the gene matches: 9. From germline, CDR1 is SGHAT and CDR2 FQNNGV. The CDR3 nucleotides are TGTGCCAGCAGCTTATATGGCGGGAGTATTTATGAGCAGTTCTTC. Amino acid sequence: CASSLYGGSIYEQFF.

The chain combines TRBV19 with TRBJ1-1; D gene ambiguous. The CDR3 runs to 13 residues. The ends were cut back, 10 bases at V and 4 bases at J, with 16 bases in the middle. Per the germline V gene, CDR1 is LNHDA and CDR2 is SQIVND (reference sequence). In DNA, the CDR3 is TGTGCCACCAGTAGTTCGGGGATCACTGAAGCTTTCTTT. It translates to CATSSSGITEAFF.

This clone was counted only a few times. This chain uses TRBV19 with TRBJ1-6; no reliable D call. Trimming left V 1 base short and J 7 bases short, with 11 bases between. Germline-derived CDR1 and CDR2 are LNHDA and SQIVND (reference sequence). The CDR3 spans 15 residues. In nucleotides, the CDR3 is TGTGCCAGTAGTATAGGACGACGGGTAAATTCACCCCTCCACTTT. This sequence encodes CASSIGRRVNSPLHF.

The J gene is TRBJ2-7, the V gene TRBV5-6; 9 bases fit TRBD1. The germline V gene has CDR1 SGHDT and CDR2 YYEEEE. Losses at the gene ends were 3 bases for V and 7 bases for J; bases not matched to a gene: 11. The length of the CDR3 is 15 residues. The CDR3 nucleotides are TGTGCCAGCAGCTATGGGACAGGGCTGTCGAGTGAGCAGTACTTC. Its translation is CASSYGTGLSSEQYF.

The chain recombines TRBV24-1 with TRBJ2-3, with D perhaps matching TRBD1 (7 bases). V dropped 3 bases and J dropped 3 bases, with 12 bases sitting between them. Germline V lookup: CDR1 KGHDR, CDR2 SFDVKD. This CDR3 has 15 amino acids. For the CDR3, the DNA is TGTGCCACCAGTGATCCACAGGGGAGGACAGATACGCAGTATTTT. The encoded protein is CATSDPQGRTDTQYF.

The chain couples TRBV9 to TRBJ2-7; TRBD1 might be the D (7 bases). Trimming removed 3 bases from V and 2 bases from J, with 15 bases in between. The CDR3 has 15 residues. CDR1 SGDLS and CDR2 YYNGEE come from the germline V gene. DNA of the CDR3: TGTGCCAGCAGCGAAGGAGCAGGGGGGACCTACGAGCAGTACTTC. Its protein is CASSEGAGGTYEQYF.

The CDR3, as DNA: TGCGCCAGCACCTTAGGGACTAGCGGGTTCACCGGGGAGCTGTTTTTT. Translated, it gives CASTLGTSGFTGELFF. V usage is TRBV5-1 and J usage is TRBJ2-2; 12 positions agree with TRBD2. Trimming took 6 bases from V and 4 from J; bases not matched to a gene: 7. Germline V CDR1 and CDR2: SGHRS, YFSETQ. The CDR3 runs 16 residues. The whole variable domain, remainder taken from reference TRBV5-1 and TRBJ2-2, is KAGVTQTPRYLIKTRGQQVTLSCSPISGHRSVSWYQQTPGQGLQFLFEYFSETQRNKGNFPGRFSGRQFSNSRSEMNVSTLELGDSALYLCASTLGTSGFTGELFFGEGSRLTVL.

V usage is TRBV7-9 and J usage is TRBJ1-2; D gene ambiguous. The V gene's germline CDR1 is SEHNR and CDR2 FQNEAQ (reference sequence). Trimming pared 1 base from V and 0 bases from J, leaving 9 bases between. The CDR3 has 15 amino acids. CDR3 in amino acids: CASSLGGDANYGYTF. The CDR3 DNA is TGTGCCAGCAGCTTAGGGGGAGACGCTAACTATGGCTACACCTTC.

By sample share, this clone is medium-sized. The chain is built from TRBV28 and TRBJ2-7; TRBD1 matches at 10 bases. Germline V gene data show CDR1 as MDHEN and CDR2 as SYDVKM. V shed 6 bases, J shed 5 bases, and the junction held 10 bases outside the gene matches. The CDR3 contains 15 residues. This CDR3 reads CASRERQGATHEQYF. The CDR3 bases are TGTGCCAGCAGGGAACGACAGGGGGCCACACACGAGCAGTACTTC.

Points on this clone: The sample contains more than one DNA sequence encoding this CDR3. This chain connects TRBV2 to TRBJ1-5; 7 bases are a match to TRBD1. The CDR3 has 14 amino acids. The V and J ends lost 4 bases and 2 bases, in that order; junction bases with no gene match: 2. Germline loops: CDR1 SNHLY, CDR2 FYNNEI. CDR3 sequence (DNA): TGTGCCAGCAGTGTTACAGGGGGCAATCAGCCCCAGCATTTT. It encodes CASSVTGGNQPQHF.

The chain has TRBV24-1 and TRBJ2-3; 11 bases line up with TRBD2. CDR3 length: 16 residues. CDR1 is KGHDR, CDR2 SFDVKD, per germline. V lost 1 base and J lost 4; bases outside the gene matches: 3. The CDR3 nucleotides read TGTGCCACCAGTGATTTCGTACTAGCGGGAGCAGATACGCAGTATTTT. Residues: CATSDFVLAGADTQYF.

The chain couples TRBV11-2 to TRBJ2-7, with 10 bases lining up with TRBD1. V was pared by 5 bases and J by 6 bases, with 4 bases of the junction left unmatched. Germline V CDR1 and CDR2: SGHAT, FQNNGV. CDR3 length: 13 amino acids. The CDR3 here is CASSQGQGTEQYF. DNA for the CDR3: TGTGCCAGCAGCCAGGGACAGGGGACCGAGCAGTACTTC.

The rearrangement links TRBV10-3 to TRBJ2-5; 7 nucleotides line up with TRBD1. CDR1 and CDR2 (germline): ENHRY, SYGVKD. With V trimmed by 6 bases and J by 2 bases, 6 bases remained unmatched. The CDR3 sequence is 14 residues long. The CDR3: CAISPGTAQETQYF. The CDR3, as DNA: TGTGCCATCAGCCCAGGGACAGCACAAGAGACCCAGTACTTC.

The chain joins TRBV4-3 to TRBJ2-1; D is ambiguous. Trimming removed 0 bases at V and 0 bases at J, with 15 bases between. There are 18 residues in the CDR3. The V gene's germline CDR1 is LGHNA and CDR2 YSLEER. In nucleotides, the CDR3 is TGCGCCAGCAGCCAAGATGCCCAGAGTTGGAGCTCCTACAATGAGCAGTTCTTC. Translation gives CASSQDAQSWSSYNEQFF.

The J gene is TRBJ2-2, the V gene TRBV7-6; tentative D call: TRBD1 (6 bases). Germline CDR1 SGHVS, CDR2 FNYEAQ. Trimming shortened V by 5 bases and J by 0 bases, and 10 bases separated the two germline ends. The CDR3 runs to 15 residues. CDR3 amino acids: CASSPGTTNTGELFF. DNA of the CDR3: TGTGCCAGCAGCCCCGGGACAACGAACACCGGGGAGCTGTTTTTT. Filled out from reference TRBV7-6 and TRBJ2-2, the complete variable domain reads GAGVSQSPRYKVTKRGQDVALRCDPISGHVSLYWYRQALGQGPEFLTYFNYEAQQDKSGLPNDRFSAERPEGSISTLTIQRTEQRDSAMYRCASSPGTTNTGELFFGEGSRLTVL.

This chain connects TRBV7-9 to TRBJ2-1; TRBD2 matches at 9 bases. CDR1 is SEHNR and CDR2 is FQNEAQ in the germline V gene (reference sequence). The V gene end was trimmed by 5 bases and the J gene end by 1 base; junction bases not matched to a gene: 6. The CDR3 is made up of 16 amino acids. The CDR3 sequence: CASSPGGRASYNEQFF. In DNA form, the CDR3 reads TGTGCCAGCAGCCCCGGCGGGAGGGCTTCCTACAATGAGCAGTTCTTC.